The sequence of this TCR beta chain was determined in a study of CD8+CD57+ T cells in acquired aplastic anemia. Study as a whole: Recorded DNA amounts for sorted CD4+ and CD8+ cells had an average of 3.2 ug.

CD8+CD57+ cell expansion, shown by flow cytometry, had occurred in the patients selected for sequencing. Each patient had severe acquired aplastic anemia. The sample holds a few counts of this clonotype. The V end lost 5 bases, the J end lost 8 bases, and 10 bases lay between the germline ends. Per germline, CDR1 SGHTA and CDR2 FQGNSA. This CDR3 is built from 12 residues. Using genomic DNA as the template, TCR beta VDJ and CDR3 profiling was carried out. Each CDR3 protein is one row after TCRdb ran MiXCR on the reads. The data contain 200,000 to 250,000 distinct CDR3 sequences, under 50% of them singletons.

The chain recombines TRBV7-2 with TRBJ2-1; D possibly corresponds to TRBD2 (6 bases). This clonotype was sampled from a human donor with aplastic anemia. Sequences were obtained from sorted CD4+, CD8+, or CD8+CD57+ T cells (not recorded which) from PBMCs. The CDR3 region is CASSLWGDEQFF. The CDR3 DNA sequence: TGTGCCAGCAGCCTGTGGGGGGATGAGCAGTTCTTC.